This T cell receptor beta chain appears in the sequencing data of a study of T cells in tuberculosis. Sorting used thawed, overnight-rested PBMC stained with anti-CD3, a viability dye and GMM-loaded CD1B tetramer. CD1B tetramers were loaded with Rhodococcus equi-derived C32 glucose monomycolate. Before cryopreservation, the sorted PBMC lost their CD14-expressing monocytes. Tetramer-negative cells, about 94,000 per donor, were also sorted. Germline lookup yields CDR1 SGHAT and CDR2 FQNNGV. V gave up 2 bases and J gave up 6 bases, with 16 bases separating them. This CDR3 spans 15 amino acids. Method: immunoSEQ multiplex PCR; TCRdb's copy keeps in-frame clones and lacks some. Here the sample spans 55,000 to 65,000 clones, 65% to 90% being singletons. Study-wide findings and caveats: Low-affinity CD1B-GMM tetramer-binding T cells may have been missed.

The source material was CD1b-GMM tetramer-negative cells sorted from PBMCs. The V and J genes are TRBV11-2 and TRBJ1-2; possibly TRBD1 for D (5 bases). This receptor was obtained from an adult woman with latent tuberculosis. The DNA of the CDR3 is TGTGCCAGCAGCTTAAGTCGGGGGTTCGGGAATGGCTACACCTTC. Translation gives CASSLSRGFGNGYTF. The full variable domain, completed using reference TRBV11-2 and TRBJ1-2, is EAGVAQSPRYKIIEKRQSVAFWCNPISGHATLYWYQQILGQGPKLLIQFQNNGVVDDSQLPKDRFSAERLKGVDSTLKIQPAKLEDSAVYLCASSLSRGFGNGYTFGSGTRLTVV.